Listed below are T cell receptor beta chains from one sample, sequenced in a study of shared clonotypes between healthy human individuals. Repertoires were generated with immunoSEQ multiplex PCR, while TCRdb's copy carries only in-frame clones and drops some. The sample shows about 580,000 clones, 95% to 98% of them seen only once. The material sequenced was naive CD8+ T cells sorted from blood. The receptors shown here come from a man aged 25 to 40 in good health. Each CDR3 is given with its conserved first and last residue. The D gene is left open where the match is weak. Clone size is not always given. Where it is, it says once, few, many or a class for expanded clones.

TRBV5-4,.,TRBJ2-1,.,CASRLPPSDEQFF,TGTGCCAGCAGGCTCCCGCCGTCCGATGAGCAGTTCTTC
TRBV5-6,.,TRBJ2-1,.,CASSWWDSVEQFF,TGTGCCAGCAGCTGGTGGGATTCGGTTGAGCAGTTCTTC
TRBV2,once,TRBJ1-1,TRBD1,CASSEAEDRTNTEAFF,TGTGCCAGCAGTGAAGCGGAGGACAGGACGAACACTGAAGCTTTCTTT
TRBV7-9,.,TRBJ2-7,.,CASSPRGVARYEQYF,TGTGCCAGCAGCCCCAGGGGGGTCGCGCGATACGAGCAGTACTTC
TRBV5-1,.,TRBJ1-2,.,CASSLGANYGYTF,TGCGCCAGCAGCTTAGGCGCTAACTATGGCTACACCTTC
TRBV5-6,.,TRBJ2-7,.,CASSPGSAYEQYF,TGTGCCAGCAGCCCGGGCAGTGCCTACGAGCAGTACTTC
TRBV18,.,TRBJ1-2,.,CASSLDRVDGYTF,TGTGCCAGCTCCCTCGACCGTGTGGACGGCTACACCTTC
TRBV11-3,.,TRBJ2-7,.,CASSKASSEQYF,TGTGCCAGCAGTAAAGCCTCTAGCGAGCAGTACTTC
TRBV2,.,TRBJ1-2,.,CASSEGMGGLANYGYTF,TGTGCCAGCAGTGAAGGGATGGGGGGCCTTGCCAACTATGGCTACACCTTC
TRBV30,.,TRBJ2-7,.,CAWSVLAGWRNSYEQYF,TGTGCCTGGAGTGTACTTGCAGGCTGGAGGAACTCCTACGAGCAGTACTTC
TRBV7-9,.,TRBJ2-3,TRBD1,CASSADRAPTSTDTQYF,TGTGCCAGCAGCGCCGACAGGGCCCCAACTAGCACAGATACGCAGTATTTT
TRBV27,.,TRBJ1-2,.,CASSLSGGLNYGYTF,TGTGCCAGCAGTTTATCGGGGGGGCTTAACTATGGCTACACCTTC
TRBV7-2,.,TRBJ2-1,.,CASSALSMQFF,TGTGCCAGCAGCGCCTTATCTATGCAGTTCTTC
TRBV7-2,.,TRBJ1-4,.,CASSLAGPKTATNEKLFF,TGTGCCAGCAGCTTAGCGGGACCCAAAACCGCAACTAATGAAAAACTGTTTTTT
TRBV7-8,.,TRBJ2-1,.,CASSLAPAETYNEQFF,TGTGCCAGCAGCTTAGCGCCAGCGGAAACCTACAATGAGCAGTTCTTC
TRBV7-8,.,TRBJ2-5,TRBD2,CASSAQTSGTETQYF,TGTGCCAGCAGCGCACAGACTAGCGGGACGGAGACCCAGTACTTC
TRBV28,once,TRBJ1-5,.,CASSFIGVDQPQHF,TGTGCCAGCAGTTTCATTGGGGTTGATCAGCCCCAGCATTTT
TRBV5-5,.,TRBJ2-5,TRBD2,CASELAGSETQYF,TGTGCCAGCGAACTAGCGGGGTCAGAGACCCAGTACTTC
TRBV4-1,.,TRBJ1-4,.,CASSQRDGEKLFF,TGCGCCAGCAGCCAAAGGGACGGCGAAAAACTGTTTTTT
TRBV4-1,.,TRBJ1-5,.,CASSQQGIPDQPQHF,TGCGCCAGCAGCCAACAGGGAATCCCCGATCAGCCCCAGCATTTT
TRBV4-1,.,TRBJ1-1,.,CASSQDTGTTEAFF,TGCGCCAGCAGCCAAGATACCGGGACCACTGAAGCTTTCTTT
TRBV27,.,TRBJ2-1,.,CASSLSRKDEQFF,TGTGCCAGCAGTTTATCTAGGAAGGATGAGCAGTTCTTC
TRBV19,.,TRBJ2-7,.,CASSQGHHEQYF,TGTGCCAGTTCACAGGGTCACCACGAGCAGTACTTC
TRBV9,.,TRBJ2-7,TRBD1,CASSYRDRSGEQYF,TGTGCCAGCAGCTACCGGGACAGATCTGGCGAGCAGTACTTC
TRBV6-1,.,TRBJ2-3,TRBD2,CASSENLAGGLTDTQYF,TGTGCCAGCAGTGAAAACCTAGCGGGAGGGCTCACAGATACGCAGTATTTT